This TCR beta chain was obtained from a study of human T cells and chemical hapten exposure. Trimming stripped 5 bases from V and 9 bases from J, with 17 bases between. Germline loops: CDR1 DFQATT, CDR2 SNEGSKA (reference sequence). This CDR3 has 13 residues. Time point of the sample: patch test 2, 6 weeks after DPC sensitization. Documented treatment: therapeutic diphenylcyclopropenone sensitization with weekly scalp DPC. It was the library that attached unique molecular identifiers to individual cDNA molecules. TCRdb re-called the RACE reads through MiXCR, storing one row per CDR3 protein. The profile covers about 89,000 distinct CDR3 sequences, with 9.5% to 12% appearing a single time and around 2.2% taken by the ten largest. This clonotype was seen many times.

Sequenced here: whole blood, sampled in connection with sensitization to the hapten diphenylcyclopropenone (DPC). The V gene is TRBV20-1, the J gene TRBJ2-1; possibly TRBD1 for D (5 bases). This clonotype originated in a man aged 35 to 55 with alopecia areata. Some clones in this sample may be carry-over from other donors' samples. The CDR3 region has the DNA TGCAGTGCTCCTGGGGCGGTTGGAGCTGAGCAGTTCTTC. This sequence encodes CSAPGAVGAEQFF.